One and the same sample provided the 4 T cell receptor beta chains below, sequenced in a study of CD8 T cells in ankylosing spondylitis. TCRdb re-derived calls from the 5' RACE reads in MiXCR, one entry per CDR3 protein. The data show some 46,000 distinct CDR3 sequences, 11% seen once. Material for sequencing was blood, either unsorted or a sorted T cell fraction (not recorded which). These receptors originate from a male donor with ankylosing spondylitis or in good health (not recorded which).

This clonotype has just a few counts. J is TRBJ2-3 and V is TRBV7-2; D perhaps matches TRBD1 (6 bases). Trimming cost V 3 bases and J 4 bases, with 8 bases left between them. Germline assignment: CDR1 SGHTA and CDR2 FQGNSA. This CDR3 contains 13 residues. The DNA for the CDR3 is TGTGCCAGCAGCTTTGAGGGGGCAGATACGCAGTATTTT. This translates into CASSFEGADTQYF.

This clonotype was seen repeatedly, ten times or more. The chain is built from TRBV29-1 and TRBJ1-1; 12 nucleotides agree with TRBD1. CDR1 is SQVTM, CDR2 ANQGSEA, per germline. This CDR3 spans 13 amino acids. With V trimmed by 7 bases and J by 4 bases, 4 bases remained unmatched. The CDR3, as DNA: TGCAGCGGGGGACAGGGGGCGGCCACTGAAGCTTTCTTT. Translating gives CSGGQGAATEAFF.

This clonotype was counted ten times or more. V and J are TRBV5-1 and TRBJ1-1; D unresolved. Germline V gene sequence: CDR1 SGHRS, CDR2 YFSETQ. CDR3 length: 15 residues. The V end lost 2 bases, the J end lost 1 base, and 12 bases lay between the germline ends. CDR3 sequence reads: CASSLSGPTNTEAFF. Written as DNA, the CDR3 is TGCGCCAGCAGCTTAAGTGGGCCGACGAACACTGAAGCTTTCTTT.

This clonotype was recorded at least ten times. This chain connects TRBV20-1 to TRBJ1-1; D is undetermined. The germline CDR1 and CDR2 sequences are DFQATT and SNEGSKA (reference sequence). CDR3 length equals 12 residues. V dropped 2 bases and J dropped 4 bases, with 8 bases sitting between them. This chain's CDR3 is CSARFSGTEAFF. The CDR3 DNA reads as TGCAGTGCTAGATTCTCTGGCACTGAAGCTTTCTTT.